These 26 T cell receptor beta chains share one sample of origin, sequenced in a study of shared clonotypes between healthy human individuals. The table came from immunoSEQ multiplex PCR; TCRdb's copy has only in-frame clones and leaves some out. Among under 650,000 clones listed, almost 97% were seen once. Sequenced input: naive CD4+ T cells sorted from blood. Stated subset: CD45RA+ positively selected. These receptors were taken from a woman aged 30 to 39 in good health.

The chain has TRBV6-5 and TRBJ2-1; D is ambiguous. The V end lost 2 bases, the J end lost 5 bases, and 10 bases lay between the germline ends. Germline V gene sequence: CDR1 MNHEY, CDR2 SVGAGI. The CDR3 runs 14 residues. The CDR3 sequence: CASSYGWDNNEQFF. DNA of the CDR3: TGTGCCAGCAGTTACGGTTGGGATAACAATGAGCAGTTCTTC.

This chain's CDR3 is CSAREWVAFF. In DNA form, the CDR3 reads TGCAGTGCTAGAGAATGGGTTGCGTTCTTT. V gene TRBV20-1 combines with J gene TRBJ1-1; D unresolved. The V and J ends lost 0 bases and 14 bases respectively, with 10 bases between them. Germline lookup yields CDR1 DFQATT and CDR2 SNEGSKA (reference sequence). This CDR3 spans 10 amino acids.

The CDR3 is CASSPPDRGAKNIQYF. DNA for the CDR3: TGTGCCAGCTCACCACCGGACAGGGGAGCCAAAAACATTCAGTACTTC. This rearrangement joins TRBV18 to TRBJ2-4, with 9 bases identical to TRBD1. The junction had 0 bases not matched to a gene; V was cut back by 0 bases and J by 0 bases. Germline CDR1 is KGHSH and CDR2 is LQKENI. This CDR3 has 16 amino acids.

The V gene is TRBV10-2, the J gene TRBJ2-3, with 10 bases aligning to TRBD2. Trimming at V came to 7 bases and at J to 5 bases, leaving 3 bases not matched to a gene. Germline V CDR1 and CDR2: WSHSY, SAAADI. The CDR3 runs to 13 residues. DNA for the CDR3: TGCGCCAGCAAGCGGGGGGGGAAAGATACGCAGTATTTT. Translating it yields CASKRGGKDTQYF.

This chain links TRBV11-2 with TRBJ2-5, with D maybe TRBD2 (5 bases). This CDR3 has 15 residues. The germline V gene has CDR1 SGHAT and CDR2 FQNNGV. V shed 5 bases and J shed 1 base, with 14 bases lying between them. The CDR3 DNA follows: TGTGCCAGCAGCCCCGGGATGAGAACCCAAGAGACCCAGTACTTC. It translates to CASSPGMRTQETQYF. Combining the CDR3 with reference TRBV11-2 and TRBJ2-5 gives the whole variable domain EAGVAQSPRYKIIEKRQSVAFWCNPISGHATLYWYQQILGQGPKLLIQFQNNGVVDDSQLPKDRFSAERLKGVDSTLKIQPAKLEDSAVYLCASSPGMRTQETQYFGPGTRLLVL.

This rearrangement joins TRBV5-1 to TRBJ2-5, with 8 positions matching TRBD2. Germline V gene data show CDR1 as SGHRS and CDR2 as YFSETQ. The CDR3 spans 14 residues. V lost 4 bases, J lost 3 bases, and 5 bases stayed unmatched. The CDR3: CASSATSAKETQYF. DNA for the CDR3: TGCGCCAGCAGCGCGACTAGCGCTAAAGAGACCCAGTACTTC.

The chain uses TRBV6-4 and TRBJ2-1; 8 bases are shared with TRBD2. J was trimmed by 8 bases and V by 4 bases; bases with no gene match: 4. The CDR3 totals 13 residues. Per germline, CDR1 MRHNA and CDR2 SNTAGT. The CDR3 DNA reads TGTGCCAGCAGTGCCATAGCGGGATATGAGCAGTTCTTC. Its protein product is CASSAIAGYEQFF.

Only one count was recorded for this clone. The CDR3 nucleotides read TGTGCCAGCAGCCCTCTTGTCGACACTGAAGCTTTCTTT. Residues: CASSPLVDTEAFF. The chain uses TRBV7-9 and TRBJ1-1; the D is unclear. Germline CDR1 is SEHNR and CDR2 is FQNEAQ (reference sequence). Trimming shortened V by 5 bases and J by 3 bases, and 10 bases separated the two germline ends. This CDR3 is built from 13 residues. The variable domain in full, with the rest retrieved from reference TRBV7-9 and TRBJ1-1, is DTGVSQNPRHKITKRGQNVTFRCDPISEHNRLYWYRQTLGQGPEFLTYFQNEAQLEKSRLLSDRFSAERPKGSFSTLEIQRTEQGDSAMYLCASSPLVDTEAFFGQGTRLTVV.

The chain employs TRBV19 and TRBJ2-7, with TRBD2 as a possible D gene (5 bases). CDR1 is LNHDA and CDR2 is SQIVND in the germline V gene (reference sequence). This CDR3 region has 14 residues. V shed 5 bases and J shed 0 bases, with 11 bases lying between them. CDR3 amino acids: CASSRPGSSYEQYF. DNA of the CDR3: TGTGCCAGTAGTCGCCCGGGGAGCTCCTACGAGCAGTACTTC.

The rearrangement uses TRBV5-1 and TRBJ2-7, with D perhaps TRBD1 or TRBD2 (5 bases each). This CDR3 has 14 amino acids. V was pared by 1 base and J by 2 bases, with 10 bases between. Germline values: CDR1 SGHRS, CDR2 YFSETQ. The DNA of the CDR3 is TGCGCCAGCAGCTTGCGGGGCAGGACCTACGAGCAGTACTTC. It translates to CASSLRGRTYEQYF.

The chain recombines TRBV2 with TRBJ2-1, with D possibly being TRBD2 (5 bases). Germline CDR1 and CDR2: SNHLY and FYNNEI. The V and J ends lost 4 bases and 6 bases respectively, with 19 bases between them. The CDR3 totals 16 residues. The CDR3 sequence is CASSGRPQTEGNEQFF. The CDR3 bases are TGTGCCAGCAGTGGGCGTCCTCAGACCGAGGGCAATGAGCAGTTCTTC.

This clone is a singleton in its sample. The rearrangement uses TRBV5-4 and TRBJ2-6, with 7 bases that match TRBD1. In germline, CDR1 is SGHNT, CDR2 YYREEE (reference sequence). The junction had 4 bases not matched to a gene; V was cut back by 4 bases and J by 0 bases. This CDR3 is 16 amino acids long. The CDR3 here is CASSGGQNSGANVLTF. For the CDR3, the DNA is TGTGCCAGCAGCGGGGGACAGAACTCTGGGGCCAACGTCCTGACTTTC. The whole variable domain, filled in from reference TRBV5-4 and TRBJ2-6, reads ETGVTQSPTHLIKTRGQQVTLRCSSQSGHNTVSWYQQALGQGPQFIFQYYREEENGRGNFPPRFSGLQFPNYSSELNVNALELDDSALYLCASSGGQNSGANVLTFGAGSRLTVL.

This chain links TRBV2 with TRBJ1-1; TRBD1 agrees at 7 bases. Germline CDR1 is SNHLY and CDR2 is FYNNEI. This CDR3 has 14 residues. With 2 bases clipped from V and 5 bases from J, the junction kept 5 bases outside the gene matches. CDR3 in DNA: TGTGCCAGCAGTGAACAGGGGGGGGTTACTGAAGCTTTCTTT. It is translated as CASSEQGGVTEAFF.

The chain is built from TRBV15 and TRBJ2-7; D is possibly TRBD1 (7 bases). The CDR3 consists of 15 residues. The V gene lost 1 base and the J gene lost 3 bases, with 13 bases spanning the gap. Germline V gene lookup returns CDR1 LNHNV and CDR2 YYDKDF (reference sequence). The CDR3 DNA reads TGTGCCACCAGCAGAGGCGGGACAGCACGCTACGAGCAGTACTTC. It yields the protein CATSRGGTARYEQYF.

The V and J genes are TRBV5-1 and TRBJ2-2, with unresolved D. This CDR3 has 13 residues. The germline V and J ends were trimmed by 3 bases and 1 base, with 4 bases remaining between them. Germline loops: CDR1 SGHRS, CDR2 YFSETQ. The CDR3 bases are TGCGCCAGCAGCTACGGGAACACCGGGGAGCTGTTTTTT. Its translation is CASSYGNTGELFF.

J is TRBJ2-1 and V is TRBV7-2, with a possible D match to TRBD2 (5 bases). Germline V gene sequence: CDR1 SGHTA, CDR2 FQGNSA. This CDR3 contains 14 residues. Trimming cost V 5 bases and J 10 bases, with 18 bases left between them. The CDR3 DNA reads as TGTGCCAGCAGCGCTCGGGGAAGAGGGTGGGAGCAGTTCTTC. Translated, it gives CASSARGRGWEQFF.

The V call is TRBV9, the J call TRBJ2-3, with 11 bases matching TRBD2. The germline CDR1 and CDR2 sequences are SGDLS and YYNGEE. This CDR3 comprises 17 residues. Trimming cost V 0 bases and J 5 bases; bases outside gene matches: 8. Here the CDR3 DNA reads TGTGCCAGCAGCGTAGATACTAGCGGGAGTTGGATAGATACGCAGTATTTT. Protein sequence: CASSVDTSGSWIDTQYF.

The chain couples TRBV30 to TRBJ2-7, with D possibly TRBD2 on 6 matching bases. CDR1 is GTSNPN and CDR2 is SVGIG in the germline V gene (reference sequence). CDR3 size: 16 residues. The CDR3 sequence is CAGTGPGWRSSYEQYF. CDR3 in DNA: TGTGCTGGGACTGGGCCCGGGTGGAGGTCGTCCTACGAGCAGTACTTC.

V and J are TRBV18 and TRBJ2-2, with D possibly TRBD1 on 6 matching bases. V was clipped by 3 bases and J by 4 bases, with 15 bases between them. The germline CDR1 and CDR2 sequences are KGHSH and LQKENI. The CDR3 totals 16 residues. In nucleotides, the CDR3 is TGTGCCAGCTCACCCACCGGGCAGGGGATCACCGGGGAGCTGTTTTTT. It specifies CASSPTGQGITGELFF.

This clone occurred once. The chain combines TRBV25-1 with TRBJ2-5, with 14 bases that match TRBD2. The CDR3 runs to 16 residues. V lost 3 bases, J lost 5 bases, and 5 bases stayed unmatched. In germline, CDR1 is MGHDK, CDR2 SYGVNS. In DNA, the CDR3 is TGTGCCAGCAGTGAGGGACTAGCGGGAGTCCTGGAGACCCAGTACTTC. Its protein is CASSEGLAGVLETQYF.

The J gene is TRBJ1-5, the V gene TRBV15; D is undetermined. The CDR3 spans 13 residues. CDR1 and CDR2 from the germline V gene are LNHNV and YYDKDF (reference sequence). Trimming took off 3 bases at V and 10 bases at J, with 13 bases between the two ends. CDR3 sequence: CATSSRRSGPQHF. CDR3 in DNA: TGTGCCACCAGCAGCCGGAGGTCTGGCCCCCAGCATTTT.

V and J are TRBV7-2 and TRBJ1-4; D not resolved. Germline CDR1 reads SGHTA; CDR2 reads FQGNSA. The CDR3 consists of 14 residues. Deletions cut 3 bases from V and 3 bases from J, with 8 bases between. CDR3 nucleotide sequence: TGTGCCAGCAGCTTCCGGGCGGCTAATGAAAAACTGTTTTTT. Protein: CASSFRAANEKLFF. The full variable domain, in which reference TRBV7-2 and TRBJ1-4 provide the parts outside the CDR3, is GAGVSQSPSNKVTEKGKDVELRCDPISGHTALYWYRQSLGQGLEFLIYFQGNSAPDKSGLPSDRFSAERTGGSVSTLTIQRTQQEDSAVYLCASSFRAANEKLFFGSGTQLSVL.

The CDR3, as DNA: TGTGCCAGCAGTTTATCTCGGGATACGCAGTATTTT. It yields the protein CASSLSRDTQYF. The genes are TRBV27 and TRBJ2-3; D remains ambiguous. This CDR3 is 12 amino acids long. CDR1 and CDR2 (germline): MNHEY, SMNVEV (reference sequence). Between the trimmed V and J ends, which lost 0 bases and 6 bases, there was a span of 4 bases.

This clone was observed a single time. The chain couples TRBV18 to TRBJ1-6; 11 bases map to TRBD1. Germline V gene data show CDR1 as KGHSH and CDR2 as LQKENI. The CDR3 length is 16 residues. V shed 3 bases and J 5 bases; nucleotides not matched to a gene: 3. In DNA form, the CDR3 reads TGTGCCAGCTCACCTGGGACAGGGGGTGATAATTCACCCCTCCACTTT. It codes for CASSPGTGGDNSPLHF.

The rearrangement links TRBV5-1 to TRBJ2-2; 10 nucleotides match TRBD1. The CDR3 is made up of 17 amino acids. CDR1 and CDR2 from the germline V gene are SGHRS and YFSETQ. Losses at the gene ends were 0 bases for V and 0 bases for J; bases not matched to a gene: 2. The CDR3 reads CASSLGGQGTNTGELFF. CDR3 sequence (DNA): TGCGCCAGCAGCTTGGGGGGACAGGGGACGAACACCGGGGAGCTGTTTTTT.

The gene calls are TRBV10-2 and TRBJ2-2, with 9 bases aligning to TRBD2. The germline CDR1 and CDR2 sequences are WSHSY and SAAADI. The length of the CDR3 is 15 residues. V trimming: 6 bases; J trimming: 6 bases; junction bases outside the gene matches: 8. The CDR3: CASREIAGVAGELFF. The CDR3 DNA sequence: TGCGCCAGCAGGGAAATAGCGGGGGTGGCCGGGGAGCTGTTTTTT.